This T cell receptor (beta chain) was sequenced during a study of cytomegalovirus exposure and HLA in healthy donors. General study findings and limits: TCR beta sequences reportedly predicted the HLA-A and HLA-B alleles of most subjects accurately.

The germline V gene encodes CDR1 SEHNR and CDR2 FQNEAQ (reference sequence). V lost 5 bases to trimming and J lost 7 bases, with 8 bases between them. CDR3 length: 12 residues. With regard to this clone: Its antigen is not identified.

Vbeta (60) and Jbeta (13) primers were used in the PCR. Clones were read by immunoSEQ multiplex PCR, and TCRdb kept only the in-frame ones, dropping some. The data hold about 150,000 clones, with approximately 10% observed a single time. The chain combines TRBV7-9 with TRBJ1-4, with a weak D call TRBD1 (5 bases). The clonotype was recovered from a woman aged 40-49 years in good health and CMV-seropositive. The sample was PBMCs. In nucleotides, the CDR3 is TGTGCCAGCAGCCCCCAGGGTGAAAAACTGTTTTTT. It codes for CASSPQGEKLFF.